Listed here is a single T cell receptor (beta chain). The antigen remains unidentified. One junction end disagrees with the germline gene, perhaps due to a read error. This CDR3 contains 14 residues. Per germline, CDR1 DFQATT and CDR2 SNEGSKA (reference sequence). Patients showing uncontrolled infection, other autoimmune disease, pregnancy or lactation were ineligible. Each diagnosis drew on symptoms, thyroxine, TRAb, thyroid ultrasound and orbital computed tomography findings. There were TCR beta CDR3 regions amplified from RNA transcripts. A first-round RT-PCR of the TCR CDR3 used the HTBI primer set. TCRdb reanalysed the multiplex PCR reads using MiXCR and keeps one entry per CDR3 protein. The sample records about 520,000 distinct CDR3 sequences, under 25% being singletons. The data were obtained in a study of T cells in Graves' hyperthyroidism and ophthalmopathy. Study findings and constraints: A model built on 13 V-J features separated ophthalmopathy from stable hyperthyroidism.

The clonotype was recovered from a man younger than 30 with Graves' hyperthyroidism. V is TRBV20-1 and J is TRBJ2-4, with 10 bases matching TRBD1. The sequenced sample was blood. CDR3 sequence reads: CSASRDRGRNIKYF. The CDR3 region has the DNA TGCAGTGCAAGCCGGGACAGGGGAAGGAACATTAAGTACTTC.